This T cell receptor (beta chain) was captured by sequencing in a study of T cell responses to AZD1222 COVID-19 vaccine. Profiled with immunoSEQ multiplex PCR; TCRdb holds only in-frame clones, not every one. The table shows 120,000 to 150,000 clones, with roughly nine tenths occurring only once. CDR1 KGHSH and CDR2 LQKENI come from the germline V gene. CDR3 length equals 15 residues. V shed 2 bases, J shed 4 bases, and the junction held 5 bases outside the gene matches. The sequencing here drew on peripheral blood, taken 28 days after the second AZD1222 dose. The V call is TRBV18, the J call TRBJ2-5; 9 bases line up with TRBD1. This receptor was obtained from an adult who received the AZD1222 COVID-19 vaccine. As DNA, the CDR3 is TGTGCCAGCTCACCAAGGGACAGGGTTGGAGAGACCCAGTACTTC. Translation gives CASSPRDRVGETQYF.